This T cell receptor (beta chain) was observed in a study of blood T cells in healthy people across ages. The authors ran a second PCR of about 7 to 11 cycles using a sample-barcoded 5' primer and a J-beta primer mix. Researchers report that a template-switch adaptor with 12 random nucleotides tagged each cDNA molecule. Every individual sample yielded 2.5 million or more paired-end reads (each containing CDR3). TCRdb re-called the 5' RACE reads through MiXCR, storing one row per CDR3 protein. The table has about 680,000 distinct CDR3 sequences, around 49% seen once; the top ten hold around a third. Germline V CDR1 and CDR2: MNHEY, SMNVEV (reference sequence). Trimming removed 6 bases from V and 2 bases from J; junction bases left unmatched: 10. The CDR3 is 16 amino acids.

The receptor was derived from an older woman in good health. The chain couples TRBV27 to TRBJ2-3; 8 bases match TRBD2. The material sequenced was blood. CDR3 nucleotides: TGTGCCAGCAGCCCCCGGGGGCGGGGGGCCACAGATACGCAGTATTTT. This translates into CASSPRGRGATDTQYF.